This T cell receptor (beta chain) was recovered during a study of blood T cell repertoires in COVID-19 (dated by TCRdb to 2018 to 2021). Regarding the complete study: Collaborator samples came from the United States, Italy and Spain and covered acute and convalescent phases of COVID-19. The prospective study material was composed of cDNA or gDNA derived from T cells, B-cell-depleted T cells, or PBMCs. Deeply sampled blood TCRbeta repertoires from subjects exposed to, actively infected with, or recovered from COVID-19 were included in the dataset. The repertoires were made available in a free public database intended to serve as a resource for research on the immune response to SARS-CoV-2. Samples were obtained from the ongoing ImmuneRACE study (first 160 participants) and from 950 to 1,500 subjects provided by 6 global collaborators. The sample metadata nearly always contained a de-identified subject ID, COVID-19 status, age in years and sex. Where available, HLA class I and class II types were taken from metadata supplied by the sample provider and were not determined by assay-based typing. Overall study results and their limits: The amount of clinical and demographic metadata varied by source and participant and was provided uncurated.

Trimming removed 0 bases from V and 8 bases from J; the gene matches leave 8 bases unexplained. The germline V gene encodes CDR1 SGHVS and CDR2 FNYEAQ. Including the terminal cysteine and phenylalanine, the CDR3 comprises 15 residues. Only the CDR3 part of the read is kept: 45 bases, read in frame from the first base. In the prospective study, participants were about 18 to 100 years old, resided in approximately 22 geographic areas of the United States, and were enrolled through a virtual design. Cohort assignment in the prospective study relied on participant-reported clinical history from a screening survey and a study questionnaire. Exposed participants had been in contact, within 2 weeks of entering the study, with a person who had a PCR-confirmed or clinician-diagnosed case of COVID-19. In the prospective study, whole blood, serum and a nasopharyngeal or oropharyngeal swab were collected from each participant by mobile phlebotomists. Additional blood draws and questionnaires over an approximately 2-month period could optionally be provided by prospective study participants. Before DNA extraction, blood samples from the prospective study were shipped at room temperature or frozen.

TCRbeta CDR3 regions were amplified from genomic DNA using the immunoSEQ Assay, a bias-controlled multiplex PCR. The source study handled its data this way. Nucleated cell counts per sample were estimated from amplification of reference gene primers within the assay. Sequence reads were collapsed and filtered to measure the absolute abundance of every unique TCRbeta CDR3 rearrangement. For each sample, productive Simpson clonality was calculated as the square root of Simpson's diversity index across productive rearrangements. In its TCRdb copy, this immuneACCESS table keeps in-frame sequences only and misses some clones. Where compared with another copy, unresolved V genes explain less than half of these, and the others have no known cause. V, J and clone size are taken as reported in that table, and D and trimming were inferred from the DNA itself. Counted in this sample were 250,000 or so clones; 80% to 90% of them appeared once. Over 3.5% of the sample rests with the top ten.

There are many counts of this clone. No antigen is known for it. There are no base qualities to consult, and no much larger clone falls within one base. The chain is assembled from TRBV7-6 and TRBJ2-3; the junction holds 7 bases that match TRBD2. This TCR was sampled from a woman younger than 45 who had been exposed to COVID-19. Sequenced material: PBMCs or T cells enriched from blood (not recorded which). The CDR3 sequence is CASSLARGSGGTQYF. Read as DNA, the sequence is TGTGCCAGCAGCTTAGCACGCGGGAGTGGCGGTACGCAGTATTTT.